Reported below is one T cell receptor beta chain. This sample was included in a study of T cells after posttransplantation cyclophosphamide. Libraries were prepared by immunoSEQ multiplex PCR; TCRdb keeps only in-frame clonotypes and omits some of them. The sample carries around 13,000 clones, over 80% recorded once. Germline lookup yields CDR1 MGHDK and CDR2 SYGVNS. CDR3 length: 14 residues. V lost 5 bases to trimming and J lost 4 bases, with 14 bases between them. The clonotype was recovered from a middle-aged man in good health, CMV-negative, and a related stem cell transplant donor. Sample: memory CD4+ T cells sorted from PBMCs. V gene TRBV25-1 combines with J gene TRBJ1-2, with D possibly being TRBD1 (5 bases). The chain's CDR3 is CASSWGGDLYGYTF. CDR3 DNA: TGTGCCAGCAGTTGGGGGGGAGACCTCTATGGCTACACCTTC.